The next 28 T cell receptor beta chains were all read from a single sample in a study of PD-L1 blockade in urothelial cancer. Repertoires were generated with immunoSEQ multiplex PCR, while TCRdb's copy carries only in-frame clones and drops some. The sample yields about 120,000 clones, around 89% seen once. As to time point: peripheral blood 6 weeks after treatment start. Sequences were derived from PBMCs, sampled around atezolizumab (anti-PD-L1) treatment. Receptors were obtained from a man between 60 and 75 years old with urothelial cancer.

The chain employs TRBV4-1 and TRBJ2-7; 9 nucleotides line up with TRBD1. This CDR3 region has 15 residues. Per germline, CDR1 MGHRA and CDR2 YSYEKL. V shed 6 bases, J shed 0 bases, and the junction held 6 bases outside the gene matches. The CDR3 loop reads CASSPGQGSSYEQYF. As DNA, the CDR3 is TGCGCCAGCAGTCCCGGACAGGGGAGCTCCTACGAGCAGTACTTC.

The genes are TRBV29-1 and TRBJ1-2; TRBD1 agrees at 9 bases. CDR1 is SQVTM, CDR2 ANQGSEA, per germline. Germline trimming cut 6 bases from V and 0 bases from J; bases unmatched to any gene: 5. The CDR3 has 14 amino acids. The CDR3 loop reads CSVGGTGTNYGYTF. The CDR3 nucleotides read TGCAGCGTGGGGGGGACAGGGACTAACTATGGCTACACCTTC.

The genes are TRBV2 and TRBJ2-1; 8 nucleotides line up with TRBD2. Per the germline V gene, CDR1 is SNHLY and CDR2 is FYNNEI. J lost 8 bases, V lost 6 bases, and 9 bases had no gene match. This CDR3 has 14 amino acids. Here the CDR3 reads CASRTLTSAHEQFF. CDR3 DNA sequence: TGTGCCAGCAGGACCTTGACTAGCGCCCATGAGCAGTTCTTC.

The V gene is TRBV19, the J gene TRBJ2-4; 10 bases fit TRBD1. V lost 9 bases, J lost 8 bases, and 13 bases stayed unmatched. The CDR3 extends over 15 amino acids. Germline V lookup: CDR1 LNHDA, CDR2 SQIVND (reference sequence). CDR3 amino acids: CASSRDRGKGDIQYF. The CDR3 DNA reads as TGTGCCAGCTCCCGGGACAGGGGTAAGGGAGACATTCAGTACTTC.

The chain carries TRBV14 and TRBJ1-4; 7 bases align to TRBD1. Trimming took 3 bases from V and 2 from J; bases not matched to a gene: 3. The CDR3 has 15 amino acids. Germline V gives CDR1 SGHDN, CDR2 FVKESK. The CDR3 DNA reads TGTGCCAGCAGCCAGAGGACAGGCACTAATGAAAAACTGTTTTTT. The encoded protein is CASSQRTGTNEKLFF.

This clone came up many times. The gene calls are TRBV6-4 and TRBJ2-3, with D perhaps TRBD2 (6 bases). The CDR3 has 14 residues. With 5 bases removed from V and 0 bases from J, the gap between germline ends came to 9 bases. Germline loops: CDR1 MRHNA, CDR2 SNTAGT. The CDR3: CASSRGLSTDTQYF. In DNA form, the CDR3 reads TGTGCCAGCAGTCGGGGGTTGAGCACAGATACGCAGTATTTT.

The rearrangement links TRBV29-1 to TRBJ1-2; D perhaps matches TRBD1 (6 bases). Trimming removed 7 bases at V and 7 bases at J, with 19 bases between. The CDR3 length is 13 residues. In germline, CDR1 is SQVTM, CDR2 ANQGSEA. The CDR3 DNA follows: TGCAGCGCTCCGTCTGGGGGCGTGGGTGGCTACACCTTC. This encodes CSAPSGGVGGYTF.

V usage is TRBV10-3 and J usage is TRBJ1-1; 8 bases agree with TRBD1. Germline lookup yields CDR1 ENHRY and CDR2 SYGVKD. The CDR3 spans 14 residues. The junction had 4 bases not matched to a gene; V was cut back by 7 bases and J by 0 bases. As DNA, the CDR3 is TGTGCCATCAAGACAGGGGCCTTGAACACTGAAGCTTTCTTT. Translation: CAIKTGALNTEAFF.

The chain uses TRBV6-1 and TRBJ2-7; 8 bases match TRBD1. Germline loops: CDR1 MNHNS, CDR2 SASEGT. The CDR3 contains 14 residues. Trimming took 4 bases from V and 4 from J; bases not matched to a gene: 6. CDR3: CASSATGELYEQYF. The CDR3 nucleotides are TGTGCCAGCAGTGCGACAGGGGAGTTATACGAGCAGTACTTC.

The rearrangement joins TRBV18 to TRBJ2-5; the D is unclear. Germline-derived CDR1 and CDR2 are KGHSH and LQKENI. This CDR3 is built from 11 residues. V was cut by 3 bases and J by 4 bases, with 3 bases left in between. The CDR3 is CASSPAETQYF. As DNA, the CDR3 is TGTGCCAGCTCACCGGCAGAGACCCAGTACTTC.

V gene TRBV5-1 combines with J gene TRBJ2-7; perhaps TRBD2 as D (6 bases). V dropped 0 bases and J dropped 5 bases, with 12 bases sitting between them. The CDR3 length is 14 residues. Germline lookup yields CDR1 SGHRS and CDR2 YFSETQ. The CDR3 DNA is TGCGCCAGCAGCTTGGCCGGAGGGAGCAACGAGCAGTACTTC. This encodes CASSLAGGSNEQYF.

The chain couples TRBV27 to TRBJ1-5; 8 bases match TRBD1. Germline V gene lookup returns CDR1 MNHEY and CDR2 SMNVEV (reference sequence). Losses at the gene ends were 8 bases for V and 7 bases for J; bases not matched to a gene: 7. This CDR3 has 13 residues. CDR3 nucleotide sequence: TGTGCCAGCGGCCAGGGGGCATTGCAGCCCCAGCATTTT. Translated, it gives CASGQGALQPQHF.

The CDR3 nucleotides are TGTGCCACCAGCAGAGATCCCAGGCAGGGCCGCTACACCTTC. Its translation: CATSRDPRQGRYTF. The chain carries TRBV15 and TRBJ1-2; D is perhaps TRBD1 (5 bases). Germline CDR1 and CDR2: LNHNV and YYDKDF (reference sequence). The CDR3 extends over 14 amino acids. V was cut by 0 bases and J by 9 bases, with 14 bases left in between.

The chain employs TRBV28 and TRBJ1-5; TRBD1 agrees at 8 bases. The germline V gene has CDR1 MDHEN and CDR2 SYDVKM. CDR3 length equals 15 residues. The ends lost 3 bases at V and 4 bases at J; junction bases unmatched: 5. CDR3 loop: CASSLLDRENQPQHF. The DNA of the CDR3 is TGTGCCAGCAGTTTGTTGGACAGGGAAAATCAGCCCCAGCATTTT. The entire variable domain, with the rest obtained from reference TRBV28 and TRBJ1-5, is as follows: DVKVTQSSRYLVKRTGEKVFLECVQDMDHENMFWYRQDPGLGLRLIYFSYDVKMKEKGDIPEGYSVSREKKERFSLILESASTNQTSMYLCASSLLDRENQPQHFGDGTRLSIL.

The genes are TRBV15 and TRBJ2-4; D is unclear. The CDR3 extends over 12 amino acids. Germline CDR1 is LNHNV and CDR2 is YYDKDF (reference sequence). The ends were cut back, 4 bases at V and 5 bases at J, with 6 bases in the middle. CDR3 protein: CATSNPENIQYF. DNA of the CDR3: TGTGCCACCAGCAATCCAGAAAACATTCAGTACTTC.

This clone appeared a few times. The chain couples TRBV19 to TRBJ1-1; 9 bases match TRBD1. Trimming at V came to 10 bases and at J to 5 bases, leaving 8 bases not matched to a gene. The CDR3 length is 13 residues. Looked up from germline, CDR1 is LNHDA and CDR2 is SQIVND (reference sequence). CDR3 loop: CAIGRQGETEAFF. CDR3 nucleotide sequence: TGTGCCATCGGGAGACAGGGGGAGACTGAAGCTTTCTTT.

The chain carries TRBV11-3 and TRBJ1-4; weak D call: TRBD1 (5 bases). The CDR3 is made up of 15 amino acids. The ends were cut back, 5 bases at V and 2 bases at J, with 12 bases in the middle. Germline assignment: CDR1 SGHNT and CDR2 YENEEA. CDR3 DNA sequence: TGTGCCAGCAGCCCAACAGGTGCTACTAATGAAAAACTGTTTTTT. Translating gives CASSPTGATNEKLFF.

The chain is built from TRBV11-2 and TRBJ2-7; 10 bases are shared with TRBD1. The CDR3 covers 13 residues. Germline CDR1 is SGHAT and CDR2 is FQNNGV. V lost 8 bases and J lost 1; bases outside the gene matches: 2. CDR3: CASQGQGSYEQYF. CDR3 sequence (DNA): TGTGCCAGCCAGGGACAGGGGTCCTACGAGCAGTACTTC.

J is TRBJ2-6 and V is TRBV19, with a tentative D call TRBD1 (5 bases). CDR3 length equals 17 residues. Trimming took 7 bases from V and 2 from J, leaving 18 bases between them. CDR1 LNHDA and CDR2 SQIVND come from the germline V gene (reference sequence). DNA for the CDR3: TGTGCCAGTACCAATAGTAGGGGTCGGCCTGGGGCCAACGTCCTGACTTTC. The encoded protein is CASTNSRGRPGANVLTF.

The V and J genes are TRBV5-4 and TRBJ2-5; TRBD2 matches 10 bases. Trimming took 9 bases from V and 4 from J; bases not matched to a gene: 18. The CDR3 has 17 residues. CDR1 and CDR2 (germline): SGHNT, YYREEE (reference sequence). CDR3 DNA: TGTGCCACCTCGGAGCTAGGGCTAGCGGGAGTTGGAGAGACCCAGTACTTC. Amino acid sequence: CATSELGLAGVGETQYF.

CDR3 sequence (DNA): TGTGCCAGCAGCTTCTCTGCTAGCGGACTAGAGACCCAGTACTTC. Translation: CASSFSASGLETQYF. This chain joins TRBV5-4 and TRBJ2-5; 7 bases map to TRBD2. This CDR3 is 15 amino acids long. V was clipped by 2 bases and J by 4 bases; unmatched bases: 8. Germline CDR1 and CDR2: SGHNT and YYREEE (reference sequence).

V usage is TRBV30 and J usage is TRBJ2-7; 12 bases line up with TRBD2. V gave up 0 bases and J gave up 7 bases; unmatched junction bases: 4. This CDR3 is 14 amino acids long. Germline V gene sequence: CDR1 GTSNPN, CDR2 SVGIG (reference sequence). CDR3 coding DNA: TGTGCCTGGAGTGTACTAGCGGGAGGTACGGAGCAGTACTTC. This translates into CAWSVLAGGTEQYF.

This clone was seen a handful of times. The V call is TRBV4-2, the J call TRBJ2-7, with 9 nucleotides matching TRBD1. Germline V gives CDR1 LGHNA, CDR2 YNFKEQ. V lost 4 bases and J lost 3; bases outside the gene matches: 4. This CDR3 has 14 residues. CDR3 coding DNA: TGTGCCAGCAGCCCGGGACAGGGTCTCTACGAGCAGTACTTC. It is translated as CASSPGQGLYEQYF.

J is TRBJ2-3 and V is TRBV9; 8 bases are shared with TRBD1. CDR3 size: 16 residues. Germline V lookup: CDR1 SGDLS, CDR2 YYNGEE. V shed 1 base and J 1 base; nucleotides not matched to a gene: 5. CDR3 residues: CASSVRQGAGTDTQYF. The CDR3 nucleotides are TGTGCCAGCAGCGTACGCCAGGGGGCTGGCACAGATACGCAGTATTTT.

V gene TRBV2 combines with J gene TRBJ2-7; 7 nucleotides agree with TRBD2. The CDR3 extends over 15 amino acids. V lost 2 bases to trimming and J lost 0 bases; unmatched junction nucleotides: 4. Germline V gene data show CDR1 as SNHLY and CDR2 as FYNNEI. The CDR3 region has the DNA TGTGCCAGCAGTGAAATTGGCGGGAGCTCCTACGAGCAGTACTTC. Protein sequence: CASSEIGGSSYEQYF.

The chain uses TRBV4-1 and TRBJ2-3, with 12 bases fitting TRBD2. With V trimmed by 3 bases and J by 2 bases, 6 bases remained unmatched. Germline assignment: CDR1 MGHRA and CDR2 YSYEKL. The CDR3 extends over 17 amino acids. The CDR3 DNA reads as TGCGCCAGCAGCCAGTCCGGACTAGCGGGAACCACAGATACGCAGTATTTT. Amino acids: CASSQSGLAGTTDTQYF.

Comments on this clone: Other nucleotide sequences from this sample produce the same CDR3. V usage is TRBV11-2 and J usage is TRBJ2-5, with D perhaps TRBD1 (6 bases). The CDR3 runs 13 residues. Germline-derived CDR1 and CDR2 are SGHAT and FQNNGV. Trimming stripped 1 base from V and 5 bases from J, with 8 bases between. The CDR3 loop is CASSLVGGETQYF. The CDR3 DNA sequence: TGTGCCAGCAGCTTAGTAGGGGGTGAGACCCAGTACTTC. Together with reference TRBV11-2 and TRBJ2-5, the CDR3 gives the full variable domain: EAGVAQSPRYKIIEKRQSVAFWCNPISGHATLYWYQQILGQGPKLLIQFQNNGVVDDSQLPKDRFSAERLKGVDSTLKIQPAKLEDSAVYLCASSLVGGETQYFGPGTRLLVL.

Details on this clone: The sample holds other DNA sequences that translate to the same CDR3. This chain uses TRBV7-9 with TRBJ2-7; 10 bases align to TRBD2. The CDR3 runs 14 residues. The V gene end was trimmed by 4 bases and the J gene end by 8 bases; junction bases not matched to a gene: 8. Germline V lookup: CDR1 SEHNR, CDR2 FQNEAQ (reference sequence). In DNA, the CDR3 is TGTGCCAGCAGCTCTTCTAGCGGGAGTGGGAAGCAGTACTTC. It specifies CASSSSSGSGKQYF.